This T cell receptor (beta chain) was observed in a study of cytomegalovirus exposure and HLA in healthy donors. Germline V gene lookup returns CDR1 SGHDN and CDR2 FVKESK. V was trimmed by 4 bases and J by 0 bases, leaving 7 bases between them. This CDR3 region has 14 residues. 60 Vbeta and 13 Jbeta primers were used in PCR. Measured with immunoSEQ multiplex PCR; TCRdb has only the in-frame clones, and not every one. This table has 160,000 or so clones, over 80% appearing once. Sequencing was performed on PBMCs. The clonotype was recovered from a woman between 18 and 29 years old in good health and CMV-seronegative. The chain recombines TRBV14 with TRBJ2-1; D is uncertain. CDR3 residues: CASSLRVSYNEQFF. CDR3 nucleotides: TGTGCCAGCAGCCTACGGGTCTCCTACAATGAGCAGTTCTTC.